Following are 21 T cell receptor beta chains from one sample sequenced in a study of HIV-infected patients and healthy controls. Each CDR3 protein gets one entry after TCRdb re-called the 5' RACE reads with MiXCR. The sample yields more than 15,000 distinct CDR3 sequences, roughly 20% seen once. The source material was CD8+ T cells from blood. These receptor sequences come from a human donor in good health.

V usage is TRBV12-3 or TRBV12-4 and J usage is TRBJ1-2; D is ambiguous. The CDR3 is 14 amino acids. V was clipped by 7 bases and J by 5 bases, with 17 bases between them. The CDR3 region has the DNA TGTGCCAGCACCTGGGAGGGAGAAGGGTATGGCTACACCTTC. Its translation: CASTWEGEGYGYTF.

This clonotype turned up a few times. The CDR3 loop is CASSRGLGTDTQYF. The CDR3 DNA reads as TGTGCCAGCAGTAGGGGTTTGGGCACAGATACGCAGTATTTT. The rearrangement uses TRBV5-4 and TRBJ2-3; weak D call: TRBD1 (5 bases). The CDR3 runs 14 residues. V was trimmed by 5 bases and J by 1 base, leaving 11 bases between them. The germline CDR1 and CDR2 sequences are SGHNT and YYREEE (reference sequence).

This chain uses TRBV4-2 with TRBJ2-7; 9 positions agree with TRBD2. V was pared by 0 bases and J by 3 bases, with 9 bases of the junction left unmatched. The germline V gene has CDR1 LGHNA and CDR2 YNFKEQ. This CDR3 has 17 amino acids. The CDR3 DNA reads as TGTGCCAGCAGCCAAGACTTTAGCGGGAGTCTAAGCTACGAGCAGTACTTC. This sequence encodes CASSQDFSGSLSYEQYF.

This rearrangement joins TRBV10-3 to TRBJ1-6; a possible D gene is TRBD1 (6 bases). The CDR3 consists of 17 residues. The V gene lost 5 bases and the J gene lost 0 bases, with 14 bases spanning the gap. CDR1 is ENHRY, CDR2 SYGVKD, per germline. As DNA, the CDR3 is TGTGCCATCAGTTCTGCAGGGGTGAGCTCCTATAATTCACCCCTCCACTTT. This codes for CAISSAGVSSYNSPLHF.

This clonotype was recorded at least ten times. The chain uses TRBV21-1 and TRBJ1-1; the table names TRBD1, a call not compared with the DNA. TRBV21-1 is a pseudogene. The CDR3 contains 15 residues. CDR3 nucleotides: TGTGCCAGCAGCAATCAGACAGGGGGCAGTACTGAAGCTTTCTTT. Translation: CASSNQTGGSTEAFF.

V usage is TRBV6-1 and J usage is TRBJ2-5; 9 positions match TRBD1. The CDR3 spans 15 residues. CDR1 MNHNS and CDR2 SASEGT come from the germline V gene. V lost 0 bases and J lost 1; bases outside the gene matches: 0. The CDR3 loop is CASSEATGGQETQYF. The CDR3 nucleotides read TGTGCCAGCAGTGAAGCGACAGGGGGCCAAGAGACCCAGTACTTC.

The J gene is TRBJ1-2, the V gene TRBV5-1; 8 bases map to TRBD1. The CDR3 spans 14 residues. The germline CDR1 and CDR2 sequences are SGHRS and YFSETQ. Trimming took 3 bases from V and 5 from J; bases not matched to a gene: 6. The CDR3 bases are TGCGCCAGCAGCTCGGACAGGGTTCGGTATGGCTACACCTTC. Amino acids: CASSSDRVRYGYTF.

This sequence joins TRBV11-1 and TRBJ2-3; tentative D call: TRBD1 (5 bases). Germline V CDR1 and CDR2: SGHAT, FQDESV (reference sequence). Trimming shortened V by 5 bases and J by 1 base, and 10 bases separated the two germline ends. This CDR3 region has 14 residues. The CDR3 DNA follows: TGTGCCAGCAGCACAATCAGGGGCACAGATACGCAGTATTTT. This encodes CASSTIRGTDTQYF.

In its sample, this clonotype was seen a few times. CDR3 bases: TGTGCCAGCAGTTTGGCTCCAGGGTTAGAGACCCAGTACTTC. Its protein is CASSLAPGLETQYF. J is TRBJ2-5 and V is TRBV12-3 or TRBV12-4; the D gene is possibly TRBD1 (5 bases). Trimming left V 3 bases short and J 4 bases short, with 12 bases between. The CDR3 has 14 amino acids.

This clonotype has at least ten counts. This chain connects TRBV3-1 to TRBJ2-7, with D tentatively TRBD2 (6 bases). Trimming shortened V by 4 bases and J by 0 bases, and 16 bases separated the two germline ends. CDR3 length: 16 residues. In germline, CDR1 is LGHDT, CDR2 YNNKEL (reference sequence). Here the CDR3 DNA reads TGTGCCAGCAGCCTCGGTCGGGGAGGACCCTCCTACGAGCAGTACTTC. This translates into CASSLGRGGPSYEQYF.

This sequence joins TRBV27 and TRBJ2-1, with D perhaps TRBD1 (6 bases). The CDR3 length is 15 residues. The germline V gene has CDR1 MNHEY and CDR2 SMNVEV (reference sequence). The germline V and J ends were trimmed by 5 bases and 3 bases, with 14 bases remaining between them. The CDR3 region is CASSAGTTIYNEQFF. Written as DNA, the CDR3 is TGTGCCAGCAGTGCCGGGACAACAATCTACAATGAGCAGTTCTTC.

V usage is TRBV19 and J usage is TRBJ2-1; D is undetermined. Trimming left V 5 bases short and J 2 bases short, with 10 bases between. The CDR3 contains 14 residues. Germline V gene data show CDR1 as LNHDA and CDR2 as SQIVND (reference sequence). CDR3 nucleotide sequence: TGTGCCAGTAGTTTCCAGTCCCCCTACAATGAGCAGTTCTTC. Its translation: CASSFQSPYNEQFF.

This clonotype was recorded at least ten times. This chain connects TRBV6-6 to TRBJ2-7; D unresolved. Trimming took 3 bases from V and 4 from J, leaving 7 bases between them. The CDR3 consists of 12 residues. Germline V gene lookup returns CDR1 MNHNY and CDR2 SVGAGI (reference sequence). The DNA for the CDR3 is TGTGCCAGCAGTTATCCAACGTACGAGCAGTACTTC. This translates into CASSYPTYEQYF.

This clonotype was found a few times. An end of the junction does not agree with germline; a read error may underlie this. This chain links TRBV29-1 with TRBJ2-5; D is possibly TRBD2 (7 bases). The CDR3 totals 16 residues. Germline V CDR1 and CDR2: SQVTM, ANQGSEA. The CDR3 sequence: CSVEGGGDTPSMAQYF. CDR3 DNA: TGCAGCGTCGAAGGGGGGGGGGACACCCCCTCTATGGCCCAGTACTTC.

This clonotype qualifies as medium-sized. The J gene is TRBJ2-7, the V gene TRBV4-3; a possible D gene is TRBD1 (6 bases). This CDR3 has 16 amino acids. Between the trimmed V and J ends, which lost 3 bases and 0 bases, there was a span of 15 bases. Germline V CDR1 and CDR2: LGHNA, YSLEER. The CDR3 reads CASSHEVWDTSYEQYF. DNA of the CDR3: TGCGCCAGCAGCCACGAGGTCTGGGACACCTCCTACGAGCAGTACTTC.

V is TRBV4-3 and J is TRBJ1-2; D gene uncertain. This CDR3 has 14 residues. Germline V gene data show CDR1 as LGHNA and CDR2 as YSLEER. The V and J ends lost 0 bases and 4 bases respectively, with 9 bases between them. CDR3 sequence: CASSQDSGSYGYTF. In DNA, the CDR3 is TGCGCCAGCAGCCAAGATAGTGGCAGCTATGGCTACACCTTC.

This clonotype has more than one count but fewer than ten. The chain combines TRBV19 with TRBJ1-5; D remains ambiguous. This CDR3 spans 13 amino acids. The V end lost 11 bases, the J end lost 0 bases, and 11 bases lay between the germline ends. The V gene's germline CDR1 is LNHDA and CDR2 SQIVND (reference sequence). CDR3 DNA: TGTGCCTCGGGAGGAAATAGCAATCAGCCCCAGCATTTT. It translates to CASGGNSNQPQHF.

J is TRBJ2-3 and V is TRBV29-1; 10 bases align to TRBD2. The CDR3 loop spans 16 amino acids. V gave up 4 bases and J gave up 5 bases; unmatched junction bases: 12. Germline V gives CDR1 SQVTM, CDR2 ANQGSEA. CDR3 sequence: CSVALAGAKFGDTQYF. CDR3 in DNA: TGCAGCGTTGCCCTAGCGGGAGCCAAGTTTGGAGATACGCAGTATTTT.

This clonotype has only a few counts. V gene TRBV6-5 combines with J gene TRBJ2-2; 13 positions match TRBD2. The CDR3 is 16 amino acids. J was trimmed by 4 bases and V by 6 bases; bases with no gene match: 5. Germline loops: CDR1 MNHEY, CDR2 SVGAGI. The CDR3 nucleotides read TGTGCCAGCAGCGTGGGACTAGCGGGGACCACCGGGGAGCTGTTTTTT. Encoded protein: CASSVGLAGTTGELFF.

This chain connects TRBV20-1 to TRBJ2-7, with D maybe TRBD1 (6 bases). CDR3 size: 12 residues. V lost 5 bases and J 3 bases, leaving 11 bases between the germline ends. Germline values: CDR1 DFQATT, CDR2 SNEGSKA (reference sequence). DNA of the CDR3: TGCAGTGCTCAGGGGATCGGCTACGAGCAGTACTTC. It specifies CSAQGIGYEQYF.

This clonotype was seen repeatedly, ten times or more. The V call is TRBV2, the J call TRBJ1-2, with D hard to call. V was pared by 0 bases and J by 4 bases, with 9 bases between. CDR1 SNHLY and CDR2 FYNNEI come from the germline V gene. The CDR3 contains 14 residues. CDR3 loop: CASSEAKILYGYTF. In nucleotides, the CDR3 is TGTGCCAGCAGTGAAGCGAAGATCCTCTATGGCTACACCTTC.